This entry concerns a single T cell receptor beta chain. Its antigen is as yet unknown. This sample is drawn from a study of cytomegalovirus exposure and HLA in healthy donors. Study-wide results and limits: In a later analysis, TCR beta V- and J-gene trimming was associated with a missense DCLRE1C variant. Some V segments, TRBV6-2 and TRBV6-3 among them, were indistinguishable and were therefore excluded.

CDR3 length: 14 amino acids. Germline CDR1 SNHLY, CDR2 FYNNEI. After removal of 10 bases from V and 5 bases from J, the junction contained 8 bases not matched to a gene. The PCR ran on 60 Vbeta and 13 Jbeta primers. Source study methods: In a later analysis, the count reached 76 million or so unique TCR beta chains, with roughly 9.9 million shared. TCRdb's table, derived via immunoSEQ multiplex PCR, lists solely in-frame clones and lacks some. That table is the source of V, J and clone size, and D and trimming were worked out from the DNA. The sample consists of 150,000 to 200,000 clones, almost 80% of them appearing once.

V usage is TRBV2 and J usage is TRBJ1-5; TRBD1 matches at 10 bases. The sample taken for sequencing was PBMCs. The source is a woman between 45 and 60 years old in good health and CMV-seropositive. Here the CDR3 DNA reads TGTGCCACCACGGACAGGGGGGTGGATCAGCCCCAGCATTTT. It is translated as CATTDRGVDQPQHF.